A single sample is the source of the 21 T cell receptor beta chains below, sequenced in a study of CD8 T cells in ankylosing spondylitis. MiXCR, applied by TCRdb to the 5' RACE reads, yields one record per CDR3 protein. The data hold approximately 100,000 distinct CDR3 sequences, with about 8.3% observed a single time. Sequencing was done on a sample of blood, either unsorted or a sorted T cell fraction (not recorded which). Source of these receptors: a male donor with ankylosing spondylitis or in good health (not recorded which).

Ten or more counts support this clonotype. V and J are TRBV3-1 and TRBJ2-7, with 7 nucleotides matching TRBD2. In germline, CDR1 is LGHDT, CDR2 YNNKEL (reference sequence). After removal of 4 bases from V and 9 bases from J, the junction contained 15 bases not matched to a gene. This CDR3 is built from 15 residues. The CDR3 coding sequence is TGTGCCAGCAGCCTATTCCGGGACTACGCTACGGGGCAGTACTTC. Protein product: CASSLFRDYATGQYF.

This clonotype was detected ten times or more. The chain combines TRBV12-3 or TRBV12-4 with TRBJ1-1; the match to TRBD1 covers 7 bases. The CDR3 loop spans 17 amino acids. V lost 6 bases, J lost 1 base, and 14 bases stayed unmatched. The CDR3 nucleotides read TGTGCCAGCAGCCTAGGGGGGACAGTTATTTGGAACACTGAAGCTTTCTTT. Protein product: CASSLGGTVIWNTEAFF.

The table lists this clonotype with a few counts. J is TRBJ2-3 and V is TRBV4-3; D may be TRBD2 (6 bases). The germline gives CDR1 LGHNA, CDR2 YSLEER. Trimming took 0 bases from V and 5 from J, leaving 15 bases between them. The CDR3 extends over 16 amino acids. The CDR3 DNA reads TGCGCCAGCAGCCAAGATCAGGTGGGAGGCGGAGATACGCAGTATTTT. Encoded protein: CASSQDQVGGGDTQYF.

In the case of this clonotype: One junction end disagrees with the germline gene, perhaps due to a read error. The chain employs TRBV20-1 and TRBJ2-7; D gene uncertain. The length of the CDR3 is 12 residues. Germline V lookup: CDR1 DFQATT, CDR2 SNEGSKA (reference sequence). The CDR3 is CSARVPGDEHYF. The CDR3 DNA reads TGCAGTGCTAGGGTTCCAGGTGATGAGCACTACTTC.

This clonotype was seen at least ten times. V is TRBV3-1 and J is TRBJ2-3; D remains unclear. Germline V CDR1 and CDR2: LGHDT, YNNKEL (reference sequence). V lost 7 bases and J 7 bases, leaving 12 bases between the germline ends. The CDR3 length is 12 residues. CDR3 bases: TGTGCCAGCAACCTAGGTGGGCATACGCAGTATTTT. The encoded protein is CASNLGGHTQYF.

This clonotype came up many times. In DNA, the CDR3 is TGCAGTGCTAGAGAGGGGGCATATTTGGCCCAGCATTTT. The encoded protein is CSAREGAYLAQHF. The V call is TRBV20-1, the J call TRBJ1-5; a weak D match, TRBD1 (6 bases). The CDR3 covers 13 residues. V lost 0 bases, J lost 11 bases, and 14 bases lay in between. The germline gives CDR1 DFQATT, CDR2 SNEGSKA (reference sequence).

Many counts were recorded for this clonotype. V usage is TRBV7-9 and J usage is TRBJ2-4; D remains ambiguous. CDR3 length equals 12 residues. V was shortened by 4 bases and J by 1 base, with 2 bases between the two germline ends. Per germline, CDR1 SEHNR and CDR2 FQNEAQ (reference sequence). This CDR3 is CASSWAKNIQYF. The CDR3 region has the DNA TGTGCCAGCAGCTGGGCCAAAAACATTCAGTACTTC. The full variable domain, in which reference TRBV7-9 and TRBJ2-4 provide the parts outside the CDR3, is DTGVSQNPRHKITKRGQNVTFRCDPISEHNRLYWYRQTLGQGPEFLTYFQNEAQLEKSRLLSDRFSAERPKGSFSTLEIQRTEQGDSAMYLCASSWAKNIQYFGAGTRLSVL.

This clonotype was counted many times. The V call is TRBV3-1, the J call TRBJ1-2, with D perhaps TRBD1 (5 bases). CDR3 length equals 14 residues. Trimming stripped 0 bases from V and 6 bases from J, with 11 bases between. The germline gives CDR1 LGHDT, CDR2 YNNKEL (reference sequence). CDR3 DNA: TGTGCCAGCAGCCAAGATCCAGGGAGAAATGGCTACACCTTC. Translation gives CASSQDPGRNGYTF. The variable domain in full, completed from reference TRBV3-1 and TRBJ1-2, reads DTAVSQTPKYLVTQMGNDKSIKCEQNLGHDTMYWYKQDSKKFLKIMFSYNNKELIINETVPNRFSPKSPDKAHLNLHINSLELGDSAVYFCASSQDPGRNGYTFGSGTRLTVV.

In its sample, this clonotype was seen many times. The rearrangement uses TRBV7-6 and TRBJ2-3; TRBD1 might be the D (5 bases). The CDR3 runs to 17 residues. V was shortened by 0 bases and J by 2 bases, with 15 bases between the two germline ends. Per the germline V gene, CDR1 is SGHVS and CDR2 is FNYEAQ. The CDR3 spells CASSLAQGGYITDTQYF. The CDR3, as DNA: TGTGCCAGCAGCTTAGCGCAGGGCGGATACATCACAGATACGCAGTATTTT.

This clonotype was seen repeatedly, ten times or more. The V gene is TRBV27, the J gene TRBJ1-1; no clear D. V lost 3 bases to trimming and J lost 1 base, with 6 bases between them. CDR3 length equals 13 residues. Germline V gene lookup returns CDR1 MNHEY and CDR2 SMNVEV (reference sequence). CDR3: CASSFTANTEAFF. The CDR3 DNA reads as TGTGCCAGCAGTTTCACAGCGAACACTGAAGCTTTCTTT.

This clonotype was picked up many times. The rearrangement uses TRBV10-3 and TRBJ1-6, with 8 bases that match TRBD1. Germline V gene data show CDR1 as ENHRY and CDR2 as SYGVKD. J was trimmed by 7 bases and V by 6 bases; bases with no gene match: 5. This CDR3 region has 14 residues. The CDR3 bases are TGTGCCATCAGCCCCGGGACAGGAAATTCACCCCTCCACTTT. Protein product: CAISPGTGNSPLHF.

There are many counts of this clonotype. V usage is TRBV19 and J usage is TRBJ2-2; tentatively, D is TRBD1 (6 bases). V gave up 9 bases and J gave up 4 bases, with 18 bases separating them. This CDR3 has 15 residues. The germline V gene has CDR1 LNHDA and CDR2 SQIVND (reference sequence). In nucleotides, the CDR3 is TGTGCCAGCAAGATCCAGGGGTCGGGCACCGGGGAGCTGTTTTTT. Amino acids: CASKIQGSGTGELFF.

This clonotype has at least ten counts. V usage is TRBV5-1 and J usage is TRBJ2-7; 9 bases match TRBD1. Germline lookup yields CDR1 SGHRS and CDR2 YFSETQ. The V segment lost 3 bases and the J segment 5 bases; nucleotides outside the gene matches: 9. This CDR3 has 15 residues. Written as DNA, the CDR3 is TGCGCCAGCAGCTCGGTGGACAGGGGTCCCAACGAGCAGTACTTC. Residues: CASSSVDRGPNEQYF.

The chain combines TRBV27 with TRBJ1-5; possibly TRBD1 for D (6 bases). The CDR3 extends over 13 amino acids. Trimming left V 4 bases short and J 7 bases short, with 11 bases between. Germline V gives CDR1 MNHEY, CDR2 SMNVEV (reference sequence). In DNA, the CDR3 is TGTGCCAGCAGTTGGGGGGGCGGGCAGCCCCAGCATTTT. Its translation is CASSWGGGQPQHF.

This clonotype has ten or more counts. J is TRBJ1-1 and V is TRBV5-1; no reliable D call. The V gene's germline CDR1 is SGHRS and CDR2 YFSETQ. Trimming stripped 1 base from V and 2 bases from J, with 9 bases between. CDR3 length: 14 amino acids. The DNA for the CDR3 is TGCGCCAGCAGCTTGAACACATTAAACACTGAAGCTTTCTTT. Its translation is CASSLNTLNTEAFF.

This chain links TRBV30 with TRBJ2-7, with TRBD1 matching over 8 bases. This CDR3 has 15 amino acids. The ends lost 2 bases at V and 1 base at J; junction bases unmatched: 7. From germline, CDR1 is GTSNPN and CDR2 SVGIG (reference sequence). The CDR3: CAWSYRDRSSYEQYF. CDR3 sequence (DNA): TGTGCCTGGAGTTACCGGGACAGGTCTTCCTACGAGCAGTACTTC.

This clonotype was recorded many times. This sequence joins TRBV12-5 and TRBJ2-5, with TRBD1 matching over 7 bases. The CDR3 loop spans 16 amino acids. Germline V gene lookup returns CDR1 LGHNT and CDR2 FRNRAP. V lost 1 base to trimming and J lost 6 bases; unmatched junction nucleotides: 11. The CDR3: CASGLGGTVALKTQYF. The CDR3 region has the DNA TGTGCTAGTGGTTTGGGGGGGACAGTGGCCCTAAAGACCCAGTACTTC. Supplemented by reference TRBV12-5 and TRBJ2-5, the full variable domain reads DARVTQTPRHKVTEMGQEVTMRCQPILGHNTVFWYRQTMMQGLELLAYFRNRAPLDDSGMPKDRFSAEMPDATLATLKIQPSEPRDSAVYFCASGLGGTVALKTQYFGPGTRLLVL.

CDR3 in DNA: TGTGCCAGCACCAATTGGACCGAGCAGTACTTC. Translation gives CASTNWTEQYF. The chain employs TRBV11-2 and TRBJ2-7; no clear D. The CDR3 length is 11 residues. The germline CDR1 and CDR2 sequences are SGHAT and FQNNGV. The V end was cut by 7 bases, the J end by 6 bases, with 10 bases between. The full variable domain, rest sourced from reference TRBV11-2 and TRBJ2-7, is EAGVAQSPRYKIIEKRQSVAFWCNPISGHATLYWYQQILGQGPKLLIQFQNNGVVDDSQLPKDRFSAERLKGVDSTLKIQPAKLEDSAVYLCASTNWTEQYFGPGTRLTVT.

Remarks on this clonotype: This could be a read error, since a much larger clone is one nucleotide away. V and J are TRBV7-2 and TRBJ2-5; perhaps TRBD2 as D (6 bases). The V end was cut by 5 bases, the J end by 4 bases, with 17 bases between. This CDR3 comprises 15 residues. Germline V gene lookup returns CDR1 SGHTA and CDR2 FQGNSA. The CDR3 DNA reads as TGTGCCAGCAGCGAAACCCCGACTAGTGGAGAGACCCAGTACTTC. Its translation: CASSETPTSGETQYF.

This clonotype was detected many times. The chain couples TRBV9 to TRBJ1-1; D possibly corresponds to TRBD1 (6 bases). V was clipped by 0 bases and J by 5 bases, with 11 bases between them. There are 14 residues in the CDR3. Germline V CDR1 and CDR2: SGDLS, YYNGEE. CDR3 sequence (DNA): TGTGCCAGCAGCGTAGCTACAGGGCGGACTGAAGCTTTCTTT. This sequence encodes CASSVATGRTEAFF.

In this sample, this clonotype turned up many times. V usage is TRBV7-8 and J usage is TRBJ2-1, with D unresolved. Per germline, CDR1 SGHVS and CDR2 FQNEAQ. Trimming left V 10 bases short and J 7 bases short, with 17 bases between. The length of the CDR3 is 13 residues. CDR3 DNA: TGTGCCACCTCGCCCCCCCGTTTAAATGAGCAGTTCTTC. Its protein product is CATSPPRLNEQFF.